This T cell receptor beta chain was found in a study of cytotoxic CD8 clonotypes in ibrutinib-treated CLL (dated by TCRdb to about 2021). For the wider study: In this cohort, 15 patients were treatment-naive and roughly ten were relapsed/refractory, while some 18 had unmutated IGHV. Longitudinal samples were available for about 30% of the roughly 90 trial participants. On average, each sample yielded hundreds of thousands of productive templates and 80,000 to 95,000 productive rearrangements. Every remission and progressive disease sample was obtained while ibrutinib was still being received by the patients. Response samples were obtained after a median of approximately twelve months of treatment, with a range of about 6 to 40 months. Partial responses were observed in about 24 patients and complete responses in 2; after a median follow-up of roughly 72 months, remission was maintained in around 14 patients and progression was observed in roughly twelve. Cryopreserved peripheral blood mononuclear cells were collected at three points: before therapy, at response, and at either sustained remission or disease progression.

What the research found in general, with its limitations: An increase in clonality was observed at ibrutinib response, with clonality remaining stable during sustained remission and falling back toward baseline at progression. At baseline, clonality was higher than in age-matched healthy donors and showed a strong correlation with circulating CD8+ T-cell counts. Public clonotypes were rare and either contracted or stayed stable during treatment, and the rise in clonality at ibrutinib response reflected the expansion of private clonotypes. Sampling times were not matched between sustained-remission and progressing patients, and lymph node repertoires were not studied.

Taken with the paper, the label for time point translates to: around 2 years on ibrutinib. For TCR beta library preparation, roughly 2 micrograms of genomic DNA were extracted from the cryopreserved PBMCs. Longitudinal blood samples from CLL patients on ibrutinib monotherapy underwent high-throughput TCR beta sequencing. Patients were enrolled in a phase 2 open-label single-center ibrutinib monotherapy trial. A MiSeq instrument was used for deep resolution sequencing, which targeted depths ranging from 1 in 1 million up to 1 in 200,000 T cells, with coverage averaging 10x for each clonotype. TCR beta libraries were generated with the immunoSEQ hsTCRB Kit. The original methods were these. The data were analyzed with ImmunoSEQ Analyzer and ImmunoSEQ Data Assistant, and V, D and J gene assignments followed IMGT definitions. Clonality, with values ranging from 0 to 1, was calculated as one minus the normalized Shannon entropy of productive rearrangement frequencies. Only overrepresented clonotypes making up at least 0.05% of the repertoire of each patient were included in the public clonotype analysis. Repertoires from about a dozen age-matched healthy donors in immuneACCESS were used as clonality controls. TCRdb's version of the immuneACCESS table is confined to in-frame rearrangements and falls short of the full clone set. An unresolved V gene accounts for under half of the shortfall where checked; the remainder is of unknown origin. The DNA gave D and trimming, while V, J and clone size come from that table. This sample comprises roughly 49,000 clones, less than 90% of them detected only once. In total, the top ten clones hold about 20% of the sample.

As to this clone: The antigen this receptor binds is unknown. No much larger clonotype is one base removed from it; base qualities were not supplied.

The sample consisted of PBMCs, taken after 24 months of ibrutinib treatment. This receptor was obtained from a human donor with chronic lymphocytic leukemia.

The nucleotide sequence reads as follows: TGCAGCGCCGGGGCACAGGGGACGAACACTGAAGCTTTCTTT. It codes for CSAGAQGTNTEAFF. The V gene is TRBV29-1 and the J gene is TRBJ1-1; 7 middle bases align to TRBD1. After removal of 7 bases from V and 1 base from J, the junction retains 9 bases not matched to a gene. The CDR3 measures 14 amino acids from cysteine to phenylalanine. The CDR3 DNA has 42 bases and is translated from base 1. The germline V gene encodes CDR1 SQVTM and CDR2 ANQGSEA.